The 5 T cell receptor beta chains reported below all come from one sample, sequenced in a study of blood T cell repertoires in COVID-19. Sequencing was performed with immunoSEQ multiplex PCR; in TCRdb, only in-frame clones are kept and a portion is missing. The sample lists 200,000 to 250,000 clones, roughly 85% occurring once. Sequencing was done on a sample of PBMCs or T cells enriched from blood (not recorded which). These receptors originate from a man aged 25 to 40 who had recovered from COVID-19.

The rearrangement joins TRBV5-4 to TRBJ2-6, with unresolved D. This CDR3 spans 15 amino acids. Germline CDR1 is SGHNT and CDR2 is YYREEE (reference sequence). V lost 0 bases and J 3 bases, leaving 7 bases between the germline ends. The CDR3 reads CASSLGHSGANVLTF. CDR3 bases: TGTGCCAGCAGCTTGGGACATAGTGGGGCCAACGTCCTGACTTTC.

The count of this clone is one. V and J are TRBV7-9 and TRBJ1-3; D remains unclear. V dropped 2 bases and J dropped 0 bases, with 11 bases sitting between them. Germline CDR1 SEHNR, CDR2 FQNEAQ (reference sequence). There are 16 residues in the CDR3. CDR3 protein: CASSLQELLSGNTIYF. CDR3 DNA: TGTGCCAGCAGCTTACAAGAGTTACTCTCTGGAAACACCATATATTTT.

CDR3 sequence reads: CASSLKGQLNQPQHF. The CDR3 region has the DNA TGTGCCAGCAGTTTAAAGGGACAGCTGAATCAGCCCCAGCATTTT. The V call is TRBV27, the J call TRBJ1-5; 7 bases match TRBD1. Germline-derived CDR1 and CDR2 are MNHEY and SMNVEV (reference sequence). The CDR3 extends over 15 amino acids. Unmatched junction bases numbered 5, after V lost 2 bases and J lost 4 bases.

The V gene is TRBV19, the J gene TRBJ2-5; 10 bases are shared with TRBD1. Germline CDR1 LNHDA, CDR2 SQIVND (reference sequence). The CDR3 has 15 amino acids. Trimming cost V 6 bases and J 4 bases; bases outside gene matches: 8. Here the CDR3 reads CASSRQGAVGETQYF. The CDR3 coding sequence is TGTGCCAGTAGCAGACAGGGGGCCGTGGGAGAGACCCAGTACTTC.

The chain joins TRBV5-1 to TRBJ1-1, with no clear D. V lost 2 bases and J 4 bases, leaving 6 bases between the germline ends. The CDR3 covers 12 residues. CDR1 SGHRS and CDR2 YFSETQ come from the germline V gene. The CDR3 region is CASSFGVTEAFF. In DNA, the CDR3 is TGCGCCAGCAGCTTTGGAGTCACTGAAGCTTTCTTT.